The 18 T cell receptor beta chains presented below share a single source sample, sequenced in a study of cytomegalovirus exposure and HLA in healthy donors. The PCR contained 60 Vbeta and 13 Jbeta primers. Sequencing used immunoSEQ multiplex PCR; TCRdb keeps in-frame clones, though not all of them. This table has around 58,000 clones, 77% appearing once. Sequencing was performed on PBMCs. The receptors shown here come from a female donor in good health and CMV-seronegative.

This CDR3 is CASSSRGQGNYEQYF. The CDR3 DNA follows: TGTGCCAGCAGCTCCCGCGGACAGGGAAACTACGAGCAGTACTTC. This sequence joins TRBV13 and TRBJ2-5; 8 nucleotides match TRBD1. Judging by the DNA end, TRBJ2-7 fits better; the J call may be wrong. The CDR3 is made up of 15 amino acids. Germline CDR1 reads PRHDT; CDR2 reads FYEKMQ (reference sequence).

The chain carries TRBV19 and TRBJ1-2; no clear D gene. Germline V lookup: CDR1 LNHDA, CDR2 SQIVND (reference sequence). CDR3 length: 14 amino acids. The ends were cut back, 6 bases at V and 4 bases at J, with 15 bases in the middle. The CDR3 nucleotides are TGTGCCAGTAGCTCGACACGGACTAGCTATGGCTACACCTTC. Its translation is CASSSTRTSYGYTF. Looking up the rest from reference TRBV19 and TRBJ1-2 gives the full variable domain: DGGITQSPKYLFRKEGQNVTLSCEQNLNHDAMYWYRQDPGQGLRLIYYSQIVNDFQKGDIAEGYSVSREKKESFPLTVTSAQKNPTAFYLCASSSTRTSYGYTFGSGTRLTVV.

The chain couples TRBV11-2 to TRBJ2-1; perhaps TRBD2 as D (5 bases). The V end lost 4 bases, the J end lost 10 bases, and 17 bases lay between the germline ends. The length of the CDR3 is 14 residues. Germline V gives CDR1 SGHAT, CDR2 FQNNGV. The CDR3 nucleotides read TGTGCCAGCAGCTCCCAGGAGGCCTTCGTAGAGCAGTTCTTC. Translated, it gives CASSSQEAFVEQFF.

About this clone itself: At one end the junction does not follow the germline gene, possibly because of a read error. The sample has other DNA sequences that encode this CDR3 too. The J gene is TRBJ1-6, the V gene TRBV5-1; D unresolved. Germline CDR1 is SGHRS and CDR2 is YFSETQ. The CDR3 length is 13 residues. The CDR3 region is CASSLGGNSPLHF. CDR3 DNA sequence: TGCGCCAGCAGCTTGGGCGGGAATTCCCCCCTCCACTTT.

This clone was seen just once. The chain recombines TRBV7-2 with TRBJ2-7; tentative D call: TRBD1 (6 bases). The germline V gene has CDR1 SGHTA and CDR2 FQGNSA. The CDR3 is 14 residues long. V shed 5 bases and J shed 2 bases, with 13 bases lying between them. The CDR3 reads CASSLTHRAYEQYF. The DNA of the CDR3 is TGTGCCAGCAGCCTAACCCACAGGGCCTACGAGCAGTACTTC.

V is TRBV7-2 and J is TRBJ1-2, with a weak D call TRBD1 (6 bases). The germline V gene has CDR1 SGHTA and CDR2 FQGNSA. The CDR3 covers 15 residues. Trimming removed 1 base at V and 4 bases at J, with 13 bases between. CDR3 sequence (DNA): TGTGCCAGCAGCTTAGTTTTGACAGGTCTCTATGGCTACACCTTC. It encodes CASSLVLTGLYGYTF.

The chain uses TRBV5-6 and TRBJ1-5, with D unclear. V lost 0 bases and J 11 bases, leaving 18 bases between the germline ends. The germline V gene has CDR1 SGHDT and CDR2 YYEEEE. This CDR3 has 15 residues. The CDR3 DNA reads TGTGCCAGCAGCTTGGTAGGTAGAGGGTGGGAGACCCAGCATTTT. Its protein is CASSLVGRGWETQHF.

In this sample, this clone turned up a few times. The V gene is TRBV5-5, the J gene TRBJ1-4; possibly TRBD1 for D (6 bases). V was shortened by 4 bases and J by 3 bases, with 10 bases between the two germline ends. Germline V gene data show CDR1 as SGHKS and CDR2 as YYEKEE (reference sequence). This CDR3 comprises 14 residues. The CDR3 sequence is CASSRGQSNEKLFF. DNA for the CDR3: TGTGCCAGCAGCCGCGGACAGTCTAATGAAAAACTGTTTTTT.

The CDR3 protein is CASSVLAYGYTF. DNA of the CDR3: TGTGCCAGCAGTGTCTTGGCTTATGGCTACACCTTC. The chain has TRBV6-1 and TRBJ1-2; D remains ambiguous. V dropped 4 bases and J dropped 5 bases, with 8 bases sitting between them. The germline V gene encodes CDR1 MNHNS and CDR2 SASEGT. The CDR3 is 12 amino acids.

CDR3 loop: CASTGTSVGGEQFF. The CDR3 bases are TGTGCCAGCACCGGGACTAGCGTGGGTGGTGAGCAGTTCTTC. The gene calls are TRBV2 and TRBJ2-1, with TRBD2 identical over 10 bases. The V segment lost 7 bases and the J segment 9 bases; nucleotides outside the gene matches: 9. The germline V gene has CDR1 SNHLY and CDR2 FYNNEI. CDR3 length: 14 residues.

The gene calls are TRBV2 and TRBJ2-7; TRBD1 agrees at 7 bases. V shed 6 bases and J 5 bases; nucleotides not matched to a gene: 4. Germline lookup yields CDR1 SNHLY and CDR2 FYNNEI. The CDR3 extends over 12 amino acids. The CDR3 is CASRGTENEQYF. The DNA of the CDR3 is TGTGCCAGCAGGGGGACAGAAAACGAGCAGTACTTC.

CDR3 sequence: CASSLESGGELFF. As DNA, the CDR3 is TGCGCCAGCAGCTTGGAATCGGGCGGGGAGCTGTTTTTT. This chain connects TRBV5-1 to TRBJ2-2; D is unresolved. CDR1 is SGHRS and CDR2 is YFSETQ in the germline V gene. Trimming removed 0 bases at V and 7 bases at J, with 7 bases between. This CDR3 is 13 amino acids long. Using reference TRBV5-1 and TRBJ2-2 for the parts outside the CDR3, the full variable domain is KAGVTQTPRYLIKTRGQQVTLSCSPISGHRSVSWYQQTPGQGLQFLFEYFSETQRNKGNFPGRFSGRQFSNSRSEMNVSTLELGDSALYLCASSLESGGELFFGEGSRLTVL.

Points on this clone: Because the CDR3's place on the DNA is in doubt, the DNA is left out and the CDR3 is given as listed by TCRdb. The V call is TRBV19, the J call TRBJ1-1; TRBD1 is taken as the D call from the table, unchecked against the DNA. CDR1 and CDR2 (germline): LNHDA, SQIVND (reference sequence). Both ends counted, the CDR3 spans 17 residues. The CDR3 here is CASSIFAPGFQNTEAFF.

The CDR3 region is CASSVGGAGGRDTQYF. The CDR3 nucleotides read TGTGCCAGCAGCGTAGGGGGCGCGGGGGGGAGAGATACGCAGTATTTT. The rearrangement uses TRBV9 and TRBJ2-3; 9 nucleotides match TRBD2. J was trimmed by 5 bases and V by 0 bases; bases with no gene match: 7. Germline V gene lookup returns CDR1 SGDLS and CDR2 YYNGEE. This CDR3 contains 16 residues.

The V call is TRBV19, the J call TRBJ2-1; possible D gene TRBD2, 6 bases. This CDR3 comprises 18 residues. V was trimmed by 0 bases and J by 2 bases, leaving 17 bases between them. CDR1 and CDR2 (germline): LNHDA, SQIVND (reference sequence). For the CDR3, the DNA is TGTGCCAGTAGTATAGATATAGGCCCGGGAGACCCCTACAATGAGCAGTTCTTC. Its translation is CASSIDIGPGDPYNEQFF.

The J gene is TRBJ2-1, the V gene TRBV7-8; 14 nucleotides match TRBD2. The ends lost 3 bases at V and 9 bases at J; junction bases unmatched: 10. The length of the CDR3 is 17 residues. Germline lookup yields CDR1 SGHVS and CDR2 FQNEAQ. This CDR3 is CASSFLSLGLAGVEQFF. As DNA, the CDR3 is TGTGCCAGCAGCTTTCTCTCTTTGGGACTAGCGGGAGTTGAGCAGTTCTTC.

This chain uses TRBV18 with TRBJ2-5; the match to TRBD2 covers 8 bases. V dropped 2 bases and J dropped 5; count of bases not matched to a gene: 10. Germline lookup yields CDR1 KGHSH and CDR2 LQKENI. CDR3 size: 16 residues. For the CDR3, the DNA is TGTGCCAGCTCACCAGTGGCGCGGGGGGCGAAGGAGACCCAGTACTTC. It yields the protein CASSPVARGAKETQYF.

The rearrangement uses TRBV7-8 and TRBJ1-2, with TRBD1 matching over 8 bases. Per germline, CDR1 SGHVS and CDR2 FQNEAQ. The CDR3 extends over 17 amino acids. Trimming took 5 bases from V and 0 from J; bases not matched to a gene: 11. This CDR3 is CASSPAPGQETNYGYTF. The CDR3 region has the DNA TGTGCCAGCAGCCCCGCACCGGGACAGGAGACTAACTATGGCTACACCTTC.